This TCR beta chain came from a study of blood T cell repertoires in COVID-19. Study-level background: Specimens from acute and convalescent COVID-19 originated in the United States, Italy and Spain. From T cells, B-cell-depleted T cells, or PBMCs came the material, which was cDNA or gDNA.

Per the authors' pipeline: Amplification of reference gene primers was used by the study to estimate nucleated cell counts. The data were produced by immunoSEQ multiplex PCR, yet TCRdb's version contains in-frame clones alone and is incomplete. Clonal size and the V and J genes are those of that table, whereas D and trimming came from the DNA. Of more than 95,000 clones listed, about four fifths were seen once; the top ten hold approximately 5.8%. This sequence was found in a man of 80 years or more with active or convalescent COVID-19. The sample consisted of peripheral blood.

The DNA of the CDR3 is TGTGCCAGCAGGACAGGGCTGGTTCTCTACAATGAGCAGTTCTTC. Translation gives CASRTGLVLYNEQFF. The chain uses TRBV6-5 and TRBJ2-1, with 7 nucleotides matching TRBD1. The CDR3 runs 15 residues. The germline V gene encodes CDR1 MNHEY and CDR2 SVGAGI. The ends lost 6 bases at V and 3 bases at J; junction bases unmatched: 8.